Sequencing of this T cell receptor delta chain was carried out in a study of gamma-delta chains in newborns, infants, children. TCRdb re-called the reads with CATT. The sample yields 3,900 or so delta-chain clones, about 15% seen once. This clone was counted only a few times. This CDR3 is 15 amino acids long. Per germline, CDR1 GEAIGNYY and CDR2 EKD. V dropped 3 bases and J dropped 1 base, with 14 bases sitting between them. This TCR came from a child who was a newborn, infant or young child, either healthy, febrile or measles-vaccinated (not recorded which). The chain carries TRDV2 and TRDJ1, with D possibly being TRDD3 (6 bases). Sample: blood. The DNA of the CDR3 is TGTGCCTGTGACGGGGTGGGGATCAGCACCGATAAACTCATCTTT. Protein sequence: CACDGVGISTDKLIF.